These 6 T cell receptor beta chains came from one sample sequenced in a study of blood T cells in healthy people across ages. Combining a sample-barcoded 5' primer with a J-beta primer mix, a second PCR ran for about 6 to 12 cycles. TCRdb re-derived calls from the 5' RACE reads in MiXCR, one entry per CDR3 protein. Among under 2,000,000 distinct CDR3 sequences listed, just under 50% were seen once. The sample comprised blood. These receptors originate from a woman aged 40 to 49 in good health.

The chain couples TRBV7-9 to TRBJ2-4, with D uncertain. The assigned J gene may be wrong: the sequence end matches TRBJ2-5 better. Germline V gene sequence: CDR1 SEHNR, CDR2 FQNEAQ (reference sequence). This CDR3 has 15 residues. The CDR3 region has the DNA TGTGCCAGCAGCTTAAATCGGGTCATCCAAGAGACCCAGTACTTC. Its protein product is CASSLNRVIQETQYF.

A few counts support this clonotype. J is TRBJ2-5 and V is TRBV7-2, with TRBD2 matching 7 bases. Trimming took 1 base from V and 5 from J; bases not matched to a gene: 7. CDR3 length: 15 residues. Germline values: CDR1 SGHTA, CDR2 FQGNSA. The CDR3 loop reads CASSLDLGGEETQYF. The CDR3 nucleotides are TGTGCCAGCAGCTTAGATTTGGGGGGGGAGGAGACCCAGTACTTC.

This chain uses TRBV6-2 or TRBV6-3 with TRBJ1-1; D remains unclear. V was cut by 7 bases and J by 11 bases, with 14 bases left in between. The germline V gene encodes CDR1 MNHEY and CDR2 SVGEGT. The CDR3 extends over 11 amino acids. The chain's CDR3 is CASIQGNGAFF. The CDR3 DNA follows: TGTGCCAGCATACAAGGAAATGGCGCTTTCTTT.

This clonotype has a handful of counts. The chain joins TRBV4-2 to TRBJ2-3, with 13 bases aligning to TRBD2. CDR1 and CDR2 (germline): LGHNA, YNFKEQ. V was pared by 4 bases and J by 0 bases, with 7 bases of the junction left unmatched. CDR3 length equals 18 residues. The chain's CDR3 is CASSLYLTSGGSTDTQYF. For the CDR3, the DNA is TGTGCCAGCAGCCTTTACCTGACTAGCGGGGGGAGCACAGATACGCAGTATTTT.

The chain employs TRBV12-5 and TRBJ2-5; the match to TRBD1 covers 8 bases. The V gene's germline CDR1 is LGHNT and CDR2 FRNRAP. The CDR3 is 15 residues long. V dropped 1 base and J dropped 2; count of bases not matched to a gene: 3. The CDR3 sequence: CASGLGQGPQETQYF. In DNA, the CDR3 is TGTGCTAGTGGTTTGGGACAGGGGCCTCAAGAGACCCAGTACTTC.

This clonotype was detected once. One end of the junction is discordant with germline, which a read error may explain. The V call is TRBV2, the J call TRBJ2-5; the D gene is possibly TRBD1 (6 bases). The CDR3 has 13 amino acids. CDR1 is SNHLY and CDR2 is FYNNEI in the germline V gene. In DNA, the CDR3 is TGTGCCTGCAGTGACGGCCAGGGGGAGACCCAGTACTTC. Amino acids: CACSDGQGETQYF.